The clone carrying this TCR beta chain has a count of ten or more. Its target is not known. TCRdb re-called the 5' RACE reads with MiXCR, one entry per CDR3 protein. Found here are about 31,000 distinct CDR3 sequences, 6.5% to 9% of them singletons; the top ten hold under 12%. The sample originates from a study of CD8 T cells in ankylosing spondylitis. Whole-study findings and limits: Within ankylosing spondylitis blood, a TCR beta motif made up of eight or nine highly homologous variants appeared to be characteristic.

Material: blood, either unsorted or a sorted T cell fraction (not recorded which). The TCR sequence derives from a male donor with ankylosing spondylitis or in good health (not recorded which).

The CDR3 region is CASSPGTSGRGEQFF. The CDR3 nucleotides read TGCGCCAGCAGCCCCGGGACTAGCGGGAGAGGGGAGCAGTTCTTC. J is TRBJ2-1 and V is TRBV5-1, with 14 bases matching TRBD2. Trimming at V came to 4 bases and at J to 10 bases, leaving 7 bases not matched to a gene. The CDR3 runs to 15 residues. CDR1 and CDR2 (germline): SGHRS, YFSETQ.